One and the same sample provided the 14 T cell receptor beta chains below, sequenced in a study of T cells in tumors after PD-1 blockade. Assay: immunoSEQ multiplex PCR; the TCRdb copy retains only in-frame clones and omits some. The table records more than 40,000 clones, roughly 80% of them present only once. This sample comprised PBMCs, obtained before anti-PD-1 treatment. These receptors came from a human donor with basal cell carcinoma.

The V and J genes are TRBV5-1 and TRBJ2-1, with D unclear. This CDR3 is built from 15 residues. Trimming took off 3 bases at V and 0 bases at J, with 10 bases between the two ends. CDR1 and CDR2 from the germline V gene are SGHRS and YFSETQ. The CDR3 region is CASSSTPNSYNEQFF. CDR3 DNA sequence: TGCGCCAGCAGCTCCACACCGAACTCCTACAATGAGCAGTTCTTC.

The V gene is TRBV5-6, the J gene TRBJ2-7; the D gene is possibly TRBD1 (5 bases). Germline V CDR1 and CDR2: SGHDT, YYEEEE. The CDR3 length is 18 residues. The V end lost 4 bases, the J end lost 3 bases, and 26 bases lay between the germline ends. The CDR3 bases are TGTGCCAGCAGCACTCTTAAAGGGGCAGCCCAAAGTATCTACGAGCAGTACTTC. As protein: CASSTLKGAAQSIYEQYF.

V is TRBV2 and J is TRBJ2-3, with D unclear. Trimming cost V 3 bases and J 7 bases, with 17 bases left between them. The germline CDR1 and CDR2 sequences are SNHLY and FYNNEI. The CDR3 contains 15 residues. CDR3: CASSDAHLPSNTQYF. Here the CDR3 DNA reads TGTGCCAGCAGTGACGCCCACCTCCCCTCAAATACGCAGTATTTT. The complete variable domain, with remaining parts taken from reference TRBV2 and TRBJ2-3, reads EPEVTQTPSHQVTQMGQEVILRCVPISNHLYFYWYRQILGQKVEFLVSFYNNEISEKSEIFDDQFSVERPDGSNFTLKIRSTKLEDSAMYFCASSDAHLPSNTQYFGPGTRLTVL.

The gene calls are TRBV3-1 (or the pseudogene TRBV3-2) and TRBJ2-7; 11 bases are a match to TRBD2. Trimming at V came to 3 bases and at J to 6 bases, leaving 10 bases not matched to a gene. Looked up from germline, CDR1 is LGHDT and CDR2 is YNNKEL (reference sequence). CDR3 size: 16 residues. The CDR3 DNA sequence: TGTGCCAGCAGCCAGGTATACCTAGCGGGGGGTGTCGAGCAGTACTTC. It codes for CASSQVYLAGGVEQYF.

V is TRBV5-1 and J is TRBJ2-7, with 8 bases that match TRBD1. CDR3 length: 15 amino acids. Germline assignment: CDR1 SGHRS and CDR2 YFSETQ. Losses at the gene ends were 4 bases for V and 4 bases for J; bases not matched to a gene: 10. The CDR3 protein is CASSPKGTGDYEQYF. The CDR3, as DNA: TGCGCCAGCAGCCCAAAGGGGACAGGAGATTACGAGCAGTACTTC.

The rearrangement uses TRBV5-4 and TRBJ2-3; D call uncertain. In germline, CDR1 is SGHNT, CDR2 YYREEE (reference sequence). The CDR3 runs to 15 residues. V was shortened by 0 bases and J by 2 bases, with 10 bases between the two germline ends. The CDR3 loop is CASSLGSNPTDTQYF. The CDR3 DNA follows: TGTGCCAGCAGCTTGGGCAGCAACCCCACAGATACGCAGTATTTT.

The table lists this clone with a few counts. The chain recombines TRBV2 with TRBJ1-1; 9 nucleotides agree with TRBD1. J was trimmed by 0 bases and V by 9 bases; bases with no gene match: 8. CDR3 length: 15 amino acids. Germline V gives CDR1 SNHLY, CDR2 FYNNEI. In DNA form, the CDR3 reads TGTGCCAGGAGACAGGGGGTCTTAATGAACACTGAAGCTTTCTTT. Its translation: CARRQGVLMNTEAFF.

The chain is built from TRBV28 and TRBJ1-1, with a possible D match to TRBD1 (6 bases). This CDR3 comprises 17 residues. Germline V gene data show CDR1 as MDHEN and CDR2 as SYDVKM. Trimming cost V 4 bases and J 3 bases, with 21 bases left between them. The CDR3 protein is CASSSPGQKKGYTEAFF. As DNA, the CDR3 is TGTGCCAGCAGTTCCCCGGGACAAAAGAAGGGTTACACTGAAGCTTTCTTT.

V usage is TRBV6-5 and J usage is TRBJ2-2; TRBD1 matches at 10 bases. This CDR3 contains 14 residues. V lost 4 bases to trimming and J lost 7 bases; unmatched junction nucleotides: 3. Germline lookup yields CDR1 MNHEY and CDR2 SVGAGI. CDR3 sequence (DNA): TGTGCCAGCAGTTTGGACAGGGGGAACGGGGAGCTGTTTTTT. Its translation: CASSLDRGNGELFF.

This clone showed up just once. This chain links TRBV15 with TRBJ1-3; the D is unclear. The V and J ends lost 1 base and 1 base respectively, with 8 bases between them. Germline CDR1 reads LNHNV; CDR2 reads YYDKDF (reference sequence). This CDR3 is built from 15 residues. CDR3 sequence (DNA): TGTGCCACCAGCAGAGCAGGTCTTTCTGGAAACACCATATATTTT. It encodes CATSRAGLSGNTIYF.

V is TRBV5-5 and J is TRBJ1-4; D remains unclear. The V gene's germline CDR1 is SGHKS and CDR2 YYEKEE (reference sequence). V lost 5 bases to trimming and J lost 0 bases, with 14 bases between them. CDR3 length equals 16 residues. CDR3 DNA sequence: TGTGCCAGCAGGCCCACCCTGGGTGCAACTAATGAAAAACTGTTTTTT. This gives the protein CASRPTLGATNEKLFF.

This clone was observed a handful of times. This chain joins TRBV3-1 (or the pseudogene TRBV3-2) and TRBJ2-1, with 15 bases identical to TRBD2. Germline trimming cut 4 bases from V and 6 bases from J; bases unmatched to any gene: 10. Looked up from germline, CDR1 is LGHDT and CDR2 is YNNKEL (reference sequence). CDR3 size: 18 residues. In nucleotides, the CDR3 is TGTGCCAGCAGCCGCCACCCGGGACTAGCGGGGGGCCTCAATGAGCAGTTCTTC. Its translation is CASSRHPGLAGGLNEQFF.

The chain combines TRBV10-1 with TRBJ1-2; D is unclear. Germline V gene data show CDR1 as WNHNN and CDR2 as SYGVQD (reference sequence). This CDR3 contains 12 residues. Deletions cut 4 bases from V and 7 bases from J, with 10 bases between. The CDR3 DNA reads TGCGCCAGCAGTGGAGGGCTAGGTGGCTACACCTTC. Its translation: CASSGGLGGYTF.

The J gene is TRBJ2-7, the V gene TRBV5-1, with D tentatively TRBD1 or TRBD2 (5 bases each). Germline V gene sequence: CDR1 SGHRS, CDR2 YFSETQ. The V end was cut by 0 bases, the J end by 3 bases, with 7 bases between. This CDR3 has 13 amino acids. The CDR3 DNA sequence: TGCGCCAGCAGCTTGGTGGGGGTCTACGAGCAGTACTTC. This encodes CASSLVGVYEQYF.